Detailed here is one TCR beta chain. Antigen unknown. CDR1 and CDR2 from the germline V gene are SGHVS and FNYEAQ. V was shortened by 8 bases and J by 3 bases, with 13 bases between the two germline ends. There are 13 residues in the CDR3. This specimen belongs to a study of human versus mouse CDR3 diversity and MHC coevolution. Study background: immunoSEQ was reported to reach one in 200,000 T cells sensitivity. Study-wide results and limits: Some 1.6 million TCR beta clonotypes were estimated for humans, the largest repertoire. Most of the three human donors had the lowest clonal inequality.

Cells were CD45RO-negative CD62L-positive naive CD4 T cells sorted from PBMCs. Repertoires were generated with immunoSEQ multiplex PCR, while TCRdb's copy carries only in-frame clones and drops some. The profile shows tens of thousands of clones, roughly 95% of them singletons. The chain recombines TRBV7-6 with TRBJ1-1; the D gene is possibly TRBD1 (6 bases). The sequence was collected from a person aged 25 to 69 in good health. The sample comprised naive CD4+ T cells from blood. The subset: CD45RO-negative CD62L-positive naive CD4 T cells. CDR3 loop: CASATGLDTEAFF. The CDR3, as DNA: TGTGCCAGCGCAACAGGGTTGGACACTGAAGCTTTCTTT.